This T cell receptor beta chain was profiled in a study of read filtering for tumor transcriptome and immune sequencing. Study-wide context: Among patients, approximately 17 were male and about 15 female, aged about 47 to 80 (mean roughly 64). Revised staging placed under ten patients in R-ISS I, approximately 16 in II, about seven in III.

Bone marrow was sampled from every patient at the time of active disease. Points from the study as a whole: The CD138-negative fraction was mixed bone marrow immune cells, not pure T cells.

The germline V gene has CDR1 DFQATT and CDR2 SNEGSKA (reference sequence). This CDR3 has 11 residues. The V and J ends lost 6 bases and 9 bases respectively, with 11 bases between them. The library was built from roughly 400 ng RNA with molecular barcoded adaptors for alpha/delta and beta/gamma chains. TCRdb re-derived calls from the reads in MiXCR, one entry per CDR3 protein. The table shows tens of thousands of distinct CDR3 sequences, with nearly 20% occurring only once. In regard to this clonotype: Its cognate antigen is unknown.

The source material was a population of CD138-negative cells sorted from bone marrow. This receptor was identified in a donor older than 35 with multiple myeloma. The chain is built from TRBV20-1 and TRBJ2-2; tentatively, D is TRBD1 (6 bases). CDR3 in DNA: TGCAGTGCCACACAGGGCTGGGAGCTGTTTTTT. Translated, it gives CSATQGWELFF.